The 21 T cell receptor beta chains below all came from one sample that was sequenced in a study of blood T cell repertoires in COVID-19. Assay: immunoSEQ multiplex PCR; the TCRdb copy retains only in-frame clones and omits some. The sample consists of 200,000 to 300,000 clones, roughly 81% of them appearing once. The specimen was peripheral blood. The source of these receptors is a woman older than 75 with COVID-19, enrolled during active disease.

The chain employs TRBV28 and TRBJ2-2, with 11 bases identical to TRBD2. This CDR3 region has 15 residues. The germline V gene encodes CDR1 MDHEN and CDR2 SYDVKM. V shed 6 bases, J shed 4 bases, and the junction held 4 bases outside the gene matches. In DNA form, the CDR3 reads TGTGCCAGCAGACTAGCGGGAGAGGGCACCGGGGAGCTGTTTTTT. This translates into CASRLAGEGTGELFF.

The CDR3 is CASSPRTVDTEAFF. The CDR3 DNA reads TGCGCCAGCAGCCCTCGGACAGTAGACACTGAAGCTTTCTTT. The rearrangement links TRBV5-1 to TRBJ1-1, with a tentative D call TRBD1 (6 bases). Germline lookup yields CDR1 SGHRS and CDR2 YFSETQ. CDR3 length equals 14 residues. V lost 4 bases to trimming and J lost 3 bases, with 13 bases between them.

The chain's CDR3 is CASAISGPYEQYF. For the CDR3, the DNA is TGTGCCAGCGCTATCTCGGGTCCCTACGAGCAGTACTTC. The chain carries TRBV3-1 (or the pseudogene TRBV3-2) and TRBJ2-7; D gene uncertain. This CDR3 has 13 amino acids. V was clipped by 8 bases and J by 2 bases, with 13 bases between them. CDR1 and CDR2 from the germline V gene are LGHDT and YNNKEL (reference sequence).

The genes are TRBV5-1 and TRBJ1-2; no reliable D call. The germline CDR1 and CDR2 sequences are SGHRS and YFSETQ. Between the trimmed V and J ends, which lost 7 bases and 2 bases, there was a span of 18 bases. The CDR3 is 15 residues long. CDR3 nucleotide sequence: TGCGCCAGCCGCACCGCGTATAACCGAAACTATGGCTACACCTTC. Translation: CASRTAYNRNYGYTF.

V gene TRBV11-1 combines with J gene TRBJ2-3, with D hard to call. The CDR3 covers 12 residues. V lost 5 bases, J lost 6 bases, and 9 bases lay in between. Germline lookup yields CDR1 SGHAT and CDR2 FQDESV (reference sequence). The CDR3 sequence: CASSPQMDTQYF. CDR3 DNA: TGTGCCAGCAGCCCCCAAATGGATACGCAGTATTTT.

This rearrangement joins TRBV5-1 to TRBJ2-7; TRBD2 is a possible D gene (5 bases). Germline V gene lookup returns CDR1 SGHRS and CDR2 YFSETQ. The V gene lost 4 bases and the J gene lost 3 bases, with 23 bases spanning the gap. The CDR3 runs 17 residues. Here the CDR3 reads CASSNGPDGLEGYEQYF. CDR3 in DNA: TGCGCCAGCAGCAACGGTCCAGACGGCCTCGAGGGCTACGAGCAGTACTTC.

V is TRBV5-1 and J is TRBJ2-5; D remains unclear. V was clipped by 0 bases and J by 0 bases, with 6 bases between them. Germline V CDR1 and CDR2: SGHRS, YFSETQ. The CDR3 length is 14 residues. The CDR3 is CASSLDTNQETQYF. CDR3 in DNA: TGCGCCAGCAGCTTGGACACCAACCAAGAGACCCAGTACTTC.

This rearrangement joins TRBV5-6 to TRBJ2-1, with unresolved D. Germline assignment: CDR1 SGHDT and CDR2 YYEEEE. This CDR3 is built from 16 residues. V lost 0 bases and J lost 3, with 13 bases in between. The CDR3 loop reads CASSLAGEVNYNEQFF. The CDR3 nucleotides are TGTGCCAGCAGCTTGGCTGGCGAGGTTAACTACAATGAGCAGTTCTTC.

This clone was seen once. The chain carries TRBV12-3 or TRBV12-4 and TRBJ1-1; D is ambiguous. The V end was cut by 6 bases, the J end by 3 bases, with 11 bases between. CDR3 length: 13 amino acids. DNA for the CDR3: TGTGCCAGCAGCCCCTCAGTGCACACTGAAGCTTTCTTT. Translated: CASSPSVHTEAFF.

The V and J genes are TRBV14 and TRBJ1-1; D is unclear. Germline lookup yields CDR1 SGHDN and CDR2 FVKESK. The CDR3 spans 14 residues. Trimming left V 1 base short and J 1 base short, with 7 bases between. The CDR3 DNA reads TGTGCCAGCAGCCAAGGGGCCTGGAACACTGAAGCTTTCTTT. This gives the protein CASSQGAWNTEAFF. Complete variable domain (other parts from reference TRBV14 and TRBJ1-1): EAGVTQFPSHSVIEKGQTVTLRCDPISGHDNLYWYRRVMGKEIKFLLHFVKESKQDESGMPNNRFLAERTGGTYSTLKVQPAELEDSGVYFCASSQGAWNTEAFFGQGTRLTVV.

The chain employs TRBV18 and TRBJ1-1; D unresolved. The CDR3 sequence is 15 residues long. The V gene lost 6 bases and the J gene lost 0 bases, with 14 bases spanning the gap. Germline V gene sequence: CDR1 KGHSH, CDR2 LQKENI. The CDR3 DNA sequence: TGTGCCAGCTCCCCGGCAGGTCTCATGAACACTGAAGCTTTCTTT. It translates to CASSPAGLMNTEAFF.

In this sample, this clone turned up once. This chain joins TRBV25-1 and TRBJ1-3; weak D call: TRBD1 (5 bases). V lost 5 bases and J 1 base, leaving 12 bases between the germline ends. Per germline, CDR1 MGHDK and CDR2 SYGVNS. The CDR3 is made up of 15 amino acids. The CDR3 protein is CASSTTRVSGNTIYF. The CDR3 nucleotides are TGTGCCAGCAGTACGACCAGGGTTTCTGGAAACACCATATATTTT.

The genes are TRBV4-3 and TRBJ1-1; 8 nucleotides agree with TRBD1. The CDR3 spans 16 residues. Germline V lookup: CDR1 LGHNA, CDR2 YSLEER. V shed 1 base and J 6 bases; nucleotides not matched to a gene: 10. The DNA for the CDR3 is TGCGCCAGCAGCCAAGGGGTAAAACAGGGGGGCGCTGAAGCTTTCTTT. Residues: CASSQGVKQGGAEAFF.

This clone was seen more than once but under ten times. The chain joins TRBV5-1 to TRBJ2-2, with D possibly TRBD1 on 5 matching bases. Trimming left V 2 bases short and J 4 bases short, with 9 bases between. Germline V gene sequence: CDR1 SGHRS, CDR2 YFSETQ. The CDR3 contains 14 residues. Written as DNA, the CDR3 is TGCGCCAGCAGCTTCCAGGGCACCACCGGGGAGCTGTTTTTT. This gives the protein CASSFQGTTGELFF.

V and J are TRBV2 and TRBJ2-1, with 15 bases aligning to TRBD2. With V trimmed by 11 bases and J by 15 bases, 14 bases remained unmatched. The CDR3 length is 14 residues. The germline CDR1 and CDR2 sequences are SNHLY and FYNNEI. The CDR3 sequence is CALTPGLAGGRWFF. The CDR3 nucleotides read TGTGCCCTTACCCCTGGACTAGCGGGGGGGCGTTGGTTCTTC.

J is TRBJ1-2 and V is TRBV14, with D possibly matching TRBD1 (5 bases). CDR1 is SGHDN, CDR2 FVKESK, per germline. CDR3 size: 14 residues. V lost 0 bases to trimming and J lost 7 bases, with 12 bases between them. For the CDR3, the DNA is TGTGCCAGCAGCCAAGATCTAGGGGATACTGGCTACACCTTC. Protein product: CASSQDLGDTGYTF.

The genes are TRBV6-6 and TRBJ1-5, with a possible D match to TRBD1 (6 bases). V was trimmed by 7 bases and J by 0 bases, leaving 16 bases between them. The CDR3 spans 16 residues. Germline CDR1 reads MNHNY; CDR2 reads SVGAGI (reference sequence). DNA of the CDR3: TGTGCCAGCATTGATGGGGGACACCTTAGCAATCAGCCCCAGCATTTT. Translation: CASIDGGHLSNQPQHF.

The chain joins TRBV9 to TRBJ1-6; D might be TRBD1 (5 bases). CDR3 size: 15 residues. Trimming pared 0 bases from V and 4 bases from J, leaving 8 bases between. The germline gives CDR1 SGDLS, CDR2 YYNGEE. The DNA of the CDR3 is TGTGCCAGCAGCGTAGGAGCAGGGTATAATTCACCCCTCCACTTT. It translates to CASSVGAGYNSPLHF.

V usage is TRBV5-1 and J usage is TRBJ1-5, with D unresolved. This CDR3 spans 13 amino acids. Germline CDR1 SGHRS, CDR2 YFSETQ. The V end lost 2 bases, the J end lost 2 bases, and 5 bases lay between the germline ends. CDR3 protein: CASSFGGNQPQHF. Here the CDR3 DNA reads TGCGCCAGCAGCTTCGGGGGCAATCAGCCCCAGCATTTT. The full variable domain, with the rest looked up from reference TRBV5-1 and TRBJ1-5, is KAGVTQTPRYLIKTRGQQVTLSCSPISGHRSVSWYQQTPGQGLQFLFEYFSETQRNKGNFPGRFSGRQFSNSRSEMNVSTLELGDSALYLCASSFGGNQPQHFGDGTRLSIL.

In DNA, the CDR3 is TGTGCCAGCAGCGTAGGCAGGGACAGGAGCTATGGCTACACCTTC. It specifies CASSVGRDRSYGYTF. The genes are TRBV7-2 and TRBJ1-2, with 8 bases fitting TRBD1. CDR3 length: 15 amino acids. J gave up 4 bases and V 5 bases, and 9 bases lay outside the gene matches. In germline, CDR1 is SGHTA, CDR2 FQGNSA.

This chain joins TRBV5-4 and TRBJ1-6; D is ambiguous. The CDR3 length is 13 residues. Germline CDR1 is SGHNT and CDR2 is YYREEE (reference sequence). Trimming stripped 2 bases from V and 7 bases from J, with 7 bases between. CDR3 in DNA: TGTGCCAGCAGCTTCGCTAGGAATTCACCCCTCCACTTT. Its protein is CASSFARNSPLHF.